Listed below are T cell receptor beta chains from one sample, sequenced in a study of blood T cell repertoires in COVID-19. The data were produced by immunoSEQ multiplex PCR, yet TCRdb's version contains in-frame clones alone and is incomplete. The table includes 450,000 or so clones, about 90% detected once. Source material: peripheral blood. The receptor set was obtained from a man in his late teens or twenties with COVID-19, enrolled during active disease. The CDR3 runs from the conserved cysteine through the conserved F or W. Each record gives: J gene, D gene, V gene, CDR3 protein, CDR3 DNA. A D gene is named only where the DNA matches it firmly.

TRBJ2-3,.,TRBV24-1,CATSDLQSPQYF,TGTGCCACCAGTGATTTGCAAAGCCCGCAGTATTTT
TRBJ1-6,TRBD1,TRBV2,CASKRGTGGGSPLHF,TGTGCCAGCAAGCGTGGGACAGGGGGAGGGTCACCCCTCCACTTT
TRBJ2-5,TRBD2,TRBV5-5,CASSQRKTSGDKETQYF,TGTGCCAGCAGCCAGAGAAAGACTAGCGGAGATAAGGAGACCCAGTACTTC
TRBJ1-2,.,TRBV18,CASSPDSSNYGYTF,TGTGCCAGCTCACCAGACAGCTCTAACTATGGCTACACCTTC
TRBJ2-7,.,TRBV7-9,CASSLARLYEQYF,TGTGCCAGCAGCTTAGCGCGCCTTTACGAGCAGTACTTC
TRBJ1-1,TRBD1,TRBV6-5,CASTIDRVRTEAFF,TGTGCCAGCACCATTGACAGGGTTAGGACTGAAGCTTTCTTT
TRBJ1-2,TRBD1,TRBV19,CASRWTGKSYGYTF,TGTGCCAGTAGGTGGACAGGGAAAAGCTATGGCTACACCTTC
TRBJ2-7,TRBD2,TRBV19,CASSNPGLAVYEQYF,TGTGCCAGTAGTAACCCCGGACTAGCGGTCTACGAGCAGTACTTC
TRBJ1-2,.,TRBV3-1/TRBV3-2,CASSRVGKEDYGYTF,TGTGCCAGCAGCCGGGTGGGTAAGGAGGACTATGGCTACACCTTC
TRBJ2-1,TRBD2,TRBV27,CASSLAANNEQFF,TGTGCCAGCAGTCTAGCGGCGAACAATGAGCAGTTCTTC
TRBJ2-7,.,TRBV12-5,CASGFGQGEQYF,TGTGCTAGTGGTTTTGGTCAGGGGGAGCAGTACTTC
TRBJ1-4,TRBD1,TRBV30,CAWRRRDREGILFF,TGTGCCTGGAGACGCCGGGACAGGGAAGGTATACTGTTTTTT
TRBJ1-5,TRBD1,TRBV28,CASSVTGGWDQPQHF,TGTGCCAGCAGTGTTACAGGGGGATGGGATCAGCCCCAGCATTTT